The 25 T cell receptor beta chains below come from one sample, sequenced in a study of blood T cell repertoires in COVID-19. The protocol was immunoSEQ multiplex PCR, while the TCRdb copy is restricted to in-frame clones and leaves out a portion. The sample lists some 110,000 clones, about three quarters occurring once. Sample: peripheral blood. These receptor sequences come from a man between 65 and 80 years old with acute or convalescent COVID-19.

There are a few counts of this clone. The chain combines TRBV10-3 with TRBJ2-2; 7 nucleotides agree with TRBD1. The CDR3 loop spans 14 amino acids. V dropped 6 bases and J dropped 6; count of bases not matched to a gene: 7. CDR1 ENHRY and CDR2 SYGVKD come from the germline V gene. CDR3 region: CAISKDRAAGELFF. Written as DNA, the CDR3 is TGTGCCATCAGCAAAGACAGGGCTGCCGGGGAGCTGTTTTTT.

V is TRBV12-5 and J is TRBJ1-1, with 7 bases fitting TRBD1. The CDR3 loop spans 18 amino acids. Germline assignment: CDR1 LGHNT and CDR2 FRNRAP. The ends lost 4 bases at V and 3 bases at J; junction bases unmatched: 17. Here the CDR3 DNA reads TGTGCTAGTGGTTCCCCAACCCTCAGACAGGGTGTTGACACTGAAGCTTTCTTT. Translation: CASGSPTLRQGVDTEAFF.

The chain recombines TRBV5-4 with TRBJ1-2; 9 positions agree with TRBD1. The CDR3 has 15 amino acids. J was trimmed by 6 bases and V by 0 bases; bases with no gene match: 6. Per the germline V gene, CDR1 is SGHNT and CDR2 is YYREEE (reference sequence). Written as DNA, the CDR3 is TGTGCCAGCAGCTTGGGACAGGGGGTTTTGGATGGCTACACCTTC. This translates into CASSLGQGVLDGYTF.

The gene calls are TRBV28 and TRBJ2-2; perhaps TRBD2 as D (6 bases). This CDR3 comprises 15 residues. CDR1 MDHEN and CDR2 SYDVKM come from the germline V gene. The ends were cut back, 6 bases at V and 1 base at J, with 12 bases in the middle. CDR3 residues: CASSLPGLNTGELFF. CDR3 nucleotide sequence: TGTGCCAGCAGCTTACCGGGACTGAACACCGGGGAGCTGTTTTTT.

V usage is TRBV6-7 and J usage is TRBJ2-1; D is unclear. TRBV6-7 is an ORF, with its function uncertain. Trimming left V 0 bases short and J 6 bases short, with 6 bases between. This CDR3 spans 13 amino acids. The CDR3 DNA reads TGTGCCAGCAGTTACTCTCCGGTCAATGAGCAGTTCTTC. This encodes CASSYSPVNEQFF.

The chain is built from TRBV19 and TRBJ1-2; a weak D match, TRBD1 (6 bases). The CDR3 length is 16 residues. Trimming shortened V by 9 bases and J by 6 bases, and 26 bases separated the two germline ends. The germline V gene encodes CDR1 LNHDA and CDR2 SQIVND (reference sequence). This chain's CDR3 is CASRKRGEGEINGYTF. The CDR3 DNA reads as TGTGCCAGCAGAAAAAGGGGCGAGGGGGAGATCAATGGCTACACCTTC. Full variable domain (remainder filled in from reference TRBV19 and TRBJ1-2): DGGITQSPKYLFRKEGQNVTLSCEQNLNHDAMYWYRQDPGQGLRLIYYSQIVNDFQKGDIAEGYSVSREKKESFPLTVTSAQKNPTAFYLCASRKRGEGEINGYTFGSGTRLTVV.

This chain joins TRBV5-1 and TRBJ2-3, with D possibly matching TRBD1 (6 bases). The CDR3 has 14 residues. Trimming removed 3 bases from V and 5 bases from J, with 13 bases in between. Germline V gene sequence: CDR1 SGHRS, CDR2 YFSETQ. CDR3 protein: CASSSQGFGDTQYF. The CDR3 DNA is TGCGCCAGCAGCTCACAGGGCTTTGGAGATACGCAGTATTTT.

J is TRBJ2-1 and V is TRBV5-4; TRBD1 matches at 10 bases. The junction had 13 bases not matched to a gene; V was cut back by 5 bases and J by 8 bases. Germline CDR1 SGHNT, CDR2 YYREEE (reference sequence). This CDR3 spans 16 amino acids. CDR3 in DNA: TGTGCCAGCAGGCCCTCGATTGGACAGGGGGGTGATGAGCAGTTCTTC. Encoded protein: CASRPSIGQGGDEQFF.

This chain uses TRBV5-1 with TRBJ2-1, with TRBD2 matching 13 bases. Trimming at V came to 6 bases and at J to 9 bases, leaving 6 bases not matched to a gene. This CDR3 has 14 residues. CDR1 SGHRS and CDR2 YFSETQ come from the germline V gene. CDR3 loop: CASTTSGRAREQFF. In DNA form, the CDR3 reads TGCGCCAGCACAACTAGCGGGAGGGCCCGTGAGCAGTTCTTC. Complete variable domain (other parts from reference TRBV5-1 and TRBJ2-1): KAGVTQTPRYLIKTRGQQVTLSCSPISGHRSVSWYQQTPGQGLQFLFEYFSETQRNKGNFPGRFSGRQFSNSRSEMNVSTLELGDSALYLCASTTSGRAREQFFGPGTRLTVL.

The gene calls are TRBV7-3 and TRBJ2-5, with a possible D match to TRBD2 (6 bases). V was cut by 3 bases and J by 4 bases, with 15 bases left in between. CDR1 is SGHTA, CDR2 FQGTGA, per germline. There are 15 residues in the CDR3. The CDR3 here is CASSFGGSRGETQYF. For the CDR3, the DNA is TGTGCCAGCAGCTTTGGAGGGAGCCGGGGAGAGACCCAGTACTTC.

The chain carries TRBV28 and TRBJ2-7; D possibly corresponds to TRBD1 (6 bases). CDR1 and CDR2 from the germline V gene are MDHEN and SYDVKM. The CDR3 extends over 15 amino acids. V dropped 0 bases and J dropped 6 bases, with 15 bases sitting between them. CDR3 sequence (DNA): TGTGCCAGCAGTTTATGGGGGGCCTACAGGGCCGAGCAGTACTTC. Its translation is CASSLWGAYRAEQYF. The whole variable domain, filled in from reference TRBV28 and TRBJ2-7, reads DVKVTQSSRYLVKRTGEKVFLECVQDMDHENMFWYRQDPGLGLRLIYFSYDVKMKEKGDIPEGYSVSREKKERFSLILESASTNQTSMYLCASSLWGAYRAEQYFGPGTRLTVT.

Here the CDR3 reads CASSPLGGGLGTDTQYF. CDR3 sequence (DNA): TGTGCCAGCAGCCCCCTGGGGGGTGGACTTGGAACAGATACGCAGTATTTT. The chain joins TRBV14 to TRBJ2-3, with D perhaps TRBD2 (6 bases). The CDR3 is 17 amino acids. Germline loops: CDR1 SGHDN, CDR2 FVKESK. Trimming shortened V by 4 bases and J by 3 bases, and 20 bases separated the two germline ends.

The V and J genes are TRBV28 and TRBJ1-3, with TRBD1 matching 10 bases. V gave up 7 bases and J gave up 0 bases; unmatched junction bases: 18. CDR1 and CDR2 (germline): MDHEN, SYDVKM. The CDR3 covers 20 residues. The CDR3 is CASTFGPGQGPLRSGNTIYF. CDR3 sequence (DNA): TGTGCCAGCACCTTCGGACCGGGACAGGGGCCCCTTCGCTCTGGAAACACCATATATTTT.

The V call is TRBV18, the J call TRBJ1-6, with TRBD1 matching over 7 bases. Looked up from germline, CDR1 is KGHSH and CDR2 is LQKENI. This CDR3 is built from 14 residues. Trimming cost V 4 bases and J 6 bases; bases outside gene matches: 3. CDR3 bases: TGTGCCAGCTCACAGACAGGGCGTAATTCACCCCTCCACTTT. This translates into CASSQTGRNSPLHF.

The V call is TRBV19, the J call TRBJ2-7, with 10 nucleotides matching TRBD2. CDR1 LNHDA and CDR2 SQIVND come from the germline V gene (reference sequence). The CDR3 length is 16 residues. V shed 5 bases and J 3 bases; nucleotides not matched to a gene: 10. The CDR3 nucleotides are TGTGCCAGTAGTTTCCTAGCGGGAGAACAGAGCTACGAGCAGTACTTC. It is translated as CASSFLAGEQSYEQYF.

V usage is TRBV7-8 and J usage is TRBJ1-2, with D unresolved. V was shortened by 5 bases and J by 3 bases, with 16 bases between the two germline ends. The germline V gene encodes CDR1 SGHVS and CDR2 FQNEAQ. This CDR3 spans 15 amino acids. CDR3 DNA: TGTGCCAGCAGCATCAGAGGGAATCGGGACTATGGCTACACCTTC. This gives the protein CASSIRGNRDYGYTF. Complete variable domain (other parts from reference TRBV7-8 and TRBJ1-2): GAGVSQSPRYKVAKRGQDVALRCDPISGHVSLFWYQQALGQGPEFLTYFQNEAQLDKSGLPSDRFFAERPEGSVSTLKIQRTQQEDSAVYLCASSIRGNRDYGYTFGSGTRLTVV.

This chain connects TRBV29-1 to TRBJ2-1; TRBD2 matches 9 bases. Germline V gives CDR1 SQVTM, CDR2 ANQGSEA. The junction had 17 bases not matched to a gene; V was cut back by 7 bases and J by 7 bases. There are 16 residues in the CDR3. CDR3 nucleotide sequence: TGCAGCGCGAGTTGGTTGGCTAGCGGGACGGGTAATGAGCAGTTCTTC. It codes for CSASWLASGTGNEQFF.

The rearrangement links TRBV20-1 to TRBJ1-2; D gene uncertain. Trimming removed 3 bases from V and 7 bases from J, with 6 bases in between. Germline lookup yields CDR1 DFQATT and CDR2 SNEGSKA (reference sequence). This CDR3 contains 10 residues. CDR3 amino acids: CSASTSGYTF. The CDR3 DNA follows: TGCAGTGCTAGTACGAGTGGCTACACCTTC.

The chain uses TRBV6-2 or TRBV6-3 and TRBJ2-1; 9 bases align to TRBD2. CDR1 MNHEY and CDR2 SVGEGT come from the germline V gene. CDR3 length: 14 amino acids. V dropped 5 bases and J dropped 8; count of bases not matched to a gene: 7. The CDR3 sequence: CASSPGTSIHEQFF. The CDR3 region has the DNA TGTGCCAGCAGTCCCGGGACTAGCATCCATGAGCAGTTCTTC.

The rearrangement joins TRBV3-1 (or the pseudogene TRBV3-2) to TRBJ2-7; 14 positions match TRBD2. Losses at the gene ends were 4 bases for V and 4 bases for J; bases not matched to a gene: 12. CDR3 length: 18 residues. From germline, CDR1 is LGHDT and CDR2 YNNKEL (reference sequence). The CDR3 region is CASSLIPPGLAGVYEQYF. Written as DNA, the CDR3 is TGTGCCAGCAGCCTAATACCTCCGGGACTAGCGGGAGTGTACGAGCAGTACTTC.

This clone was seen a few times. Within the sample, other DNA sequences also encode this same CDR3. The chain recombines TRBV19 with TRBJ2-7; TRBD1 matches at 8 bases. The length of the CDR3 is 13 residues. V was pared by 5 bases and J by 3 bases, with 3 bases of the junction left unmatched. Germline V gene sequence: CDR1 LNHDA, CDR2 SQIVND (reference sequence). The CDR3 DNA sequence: TGTGCCAGTAGTGGGACAGGTCGCTACGAGCAGTACTTC. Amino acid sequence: CASSGTGRYEQYF.

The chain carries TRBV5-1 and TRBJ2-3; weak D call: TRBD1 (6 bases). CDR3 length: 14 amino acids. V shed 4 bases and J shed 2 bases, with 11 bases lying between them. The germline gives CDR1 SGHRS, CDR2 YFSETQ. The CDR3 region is CASSTGQNTDTQYF. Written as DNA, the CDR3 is TGCGCCAGCAGCACAGGACAGAACACAGATACGCAGTATTTT. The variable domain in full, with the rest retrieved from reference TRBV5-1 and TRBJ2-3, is KAGVTQTPRYLIKTRGQQVTLSCSPISGHRSVSWYQQTPGQGLQFLFEYFSETQRNKGNFPGRFSGRQFSNSRSEMNVSTLELGDSALYLCASSTGQNTDTQYFGPGTRLTVL.

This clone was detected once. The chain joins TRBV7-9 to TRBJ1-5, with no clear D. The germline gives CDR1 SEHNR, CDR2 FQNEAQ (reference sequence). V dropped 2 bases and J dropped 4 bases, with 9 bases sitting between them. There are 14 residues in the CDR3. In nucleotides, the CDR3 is TGTGCCAGCAGCTTAAAAGGAGGTAATCAGCCCCAGCATTTT. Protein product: CASSLKGGNQPQHF.

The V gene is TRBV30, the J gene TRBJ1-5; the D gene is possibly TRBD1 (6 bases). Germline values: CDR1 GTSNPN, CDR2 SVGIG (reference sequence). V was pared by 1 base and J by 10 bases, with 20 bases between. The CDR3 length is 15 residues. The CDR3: CAWSAPGQGKPPQHF. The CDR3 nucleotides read TGTGCCTGGAGTGCTCCGGGACAAGGGAAGCCTCCCCAGCATTTT. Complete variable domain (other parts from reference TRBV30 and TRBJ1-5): SQTIHQWPATLVQPVGSPLSLECTVEGTSNPNLYWYRQAAGRGLQLLFYSVGIGQISSEVPQNLSASRPQDRQFILSSKKLLLSDSGFYLCAWSAPGQGKPPQHFGDGTRLSIL.

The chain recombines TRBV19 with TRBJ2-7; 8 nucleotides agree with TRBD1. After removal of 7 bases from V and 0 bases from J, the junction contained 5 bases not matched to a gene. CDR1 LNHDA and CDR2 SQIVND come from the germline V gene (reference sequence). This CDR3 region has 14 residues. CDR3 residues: CASTKQGGSYEQYF. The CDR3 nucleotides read TGTGCCAGTACTAAACAGGGGGGCTCCTACGAGCAGTACTTC.